The entry that follows covers one T cell receptor (beta chain) sequence. Sequenced by immunoSEQ multiplex PCR; TCRdb stores in-frame clones only, minus some. The data contain some 390,000 clones, about 87% of them singletons. The germline gives CDR1 LNHNV, CDR2 YYDKDF (reference sequence). The V and J ends lost 1 base and 4 bases, in that order; junction bases with no gene match: 5. CDR3 size: 15 residues. This sample was included in a study of blood T cell repertoires in COVID-19. Sequenced: peripheral blood. The receptor comes from a human donor in a cohort sampled during active COVID-19. The gene calls are TRBV15 and TRBJ2-3, with TRBD1 matching over 7 bases. The CDR3 loop reads CATSRGSGTADTQYF. The CDR3 DNA reads TGTGCCACCAGCAGAGGGTCCGGGACAGCAGATACGCAGTATTTT.